A selection of T cell receptor beta chains follows, all from one sample in a study of cytomegalovirus exposure and HLA in healthy donors. Using immunoSEQ multiplex PCR, the repertoire was profiled, and TCRdb retains in-frame clones only, with some absent. The sample yields about 190,000 clones, under 80% seen once. The sample consisted of PBMCs. The receptors derive from a man under 40 in good health and CMV-seropositive. Each CDR3 is given with its conserved first and last residue. The D gene is left open where the match is weak. Some rows have no size entry. The others give once, few or many, or a class for an expanded clone.

J gene: TRBJ2-3
D gene: TRBD2
V gene: TRBV4-3
clone size: -
CDR3 protein: CASSPGLAADTQYF
CDR3 DNA: TGCGCCAGCAGCCCGGGACTAGCGGCCGATACGCAGTATTTT

J gene: TRBJ2-7
D gene: -
V gene: TRBV21-1
clone size: -
CDR3 protein: CASTKPGLAIQLISYEQYF
CDR3 DNA: TGTGCCAGCACCAAACCGGGACTAGCCATACAACTTATCTCCTACGAGCAGTACTTC

J gene: TRBJ2-7
D gene: -
V gene: TRBV28
clone size: -
CDR3 protein: CASSSGGARGHYEQYF
CDR3 DNA: TGTGCCAGCTCTTCTGGAGGAGCCCGAGGCCATTACGAGCAGTACTTC

J gene: TRBJ2-3
D gene: -
V gene: TRBV29-1
clone size: -
CDR3 protein: CSVEGHIKSTDTQYF
CDR3 DNA: TGCAGCGTTGAAGGGCATATCAAGAGCACAGATACGCAGTATTTT

J gene: TRBJ1-5
D gene: TRBD1
V gene: TRBV2
clone size: once
CDR3 protein: CASTGTASNQPQHF
CDR3 DNA: TGTGCCTCCACCGGGACAGCTTCTAATCAGCCCCAGCATTTT

J gene: TRBJ1-3
D gene: -
V gene: TRBV15
clone size: -
CDR3 protein: CATSSYRENTIYF
CDR3 DNA: TGCGCCACCAGCAGTTACAGGGAAAACACCATATATTTT

J gene: TRBJ2-7
D gene: TRBD1
V gene: TRBV29-1
clone size: -
CDR3 protein: CSVVGTGESYEQYF
CDR3 DNA: TGCAGCGTTGTGGGGACAGGGGAATCCTACGAGCAGTACTTC

J gene: TRBJ1-6
D gene: TRBD1
V gene: TRBV28
clone size: -
CDR3 protein: CASSLYRGGNSPLHF
CDR3 DNA: TGTGCCAGCAGTTTATACAGGGGCGGCAATTCACCCCTCCACTTT

J gene: TRBJ2-5
D gene: -
V gene: TRBV12-5
clone size: -
CDR3 protein: CASDTRTQYF
CDR3 DNA: TGTGCTAGTGACACCCGGACCCAGTACTTC

J gene: TRBJ2-7
D gene: -
V gene: TRBV7-9
clone size: few
CDR3 protein: CASSPPGGTSEQYF
CDR3 DNA: TGTGCCAGCAGCCCGCCAGGGGGGACTAGTGAGCAGTACTTC

J gene: TRBJ1-5
D gene: -
V gene: TRBV18
clone size: -
CDR3 protein: CASSPGGASQPQHF
CDR3 DNA: TGTGCCAGCTCACCGGGAGGGGCGAGCCAGCCCCAGCATTTT

J gene: TRBJ2-1
D gene: TRBD2
V gene: TRBV7-9
clone size: few
CDR3 protein: CASSLRPAGGYNEQFF
CDR3 DNA: TGTGCCAGCAGCTTACGCCCAGCGGGGGGGTACAATGAGCAGTTCTTC

J gene: TRBJ1-6
D gene: -
V gene: TRBV13
clone size: -
CDR3 protein: CASSFRAGSPLHF
CDR3 DNA: TGTGCCAGCAGCTTCCGAGCAGGGTCACCCCTCCACTTT

J gene: TRBJ2-1
D gene: -
V gene: TRBV30
clone size: -
CDR3 protein: CACGTNEQFF
CDR3 DNA: TGTGCTTGCGGTACCAATGAGCAGTTCTTC

J gene: TRBJ2-5
D gene: TRBD2
V gene: TRBV7-2
clone size: once
CDR3 protein: CASSVYPSGGTQETQYF
CDR3 DNA: TGTGCCAGCAGCGTCTACCCTAGCGGGGGGACCCAAGAGACCCAGTACTTC

J gene: TRBJ1-2
D gene: -
V gene: TRBV5-4
clone size: -
CDR3 protein: CASTRRRERDGYTF
CDR3 DNA: TGTGCCAGCACCCGACGGAGGGAGCGGGATGGCTACACCTTC

J gene: TRBJ2-5
D gene: TRBD1
V gene: TRBV4-1
clone size: -
CDR3 protein: CASSQEDRLETQYF
CDR3 DNA: TGCGCCAGCAGCCAAGAGGACAGGTTGGAGACCCAGTACTTC

J gene: TRBJ1-5
D gene: -
V gene: TRBV28
clone size: -
CDR3 protein: CASRFDRVNQPQHF
CDR3 DNA: TGTGCCAGCAGATTCGACAGAGTCAATCAGCCCCAGCATTTT

J gene: TRBJ2-7
D gene: -
V gene: TRBV27
clone size: -
CDR3 protein: CASRHRESSYEQYF
CDR3 DNA: TGTGCCAGCAGGCACAGGGAAAGCTCCTACGAGCAGTACTTC

J gene: TRBJ1-2
D gene: -
V gene: TRBV4-3
clone size: -
CDR3 protein: CASSQQGAYGYTF
CDR3 DNA: TGCGCCAGCAGCCAGCAGGGTGCCTATGGCTACACCTTC

J gene: TRBJ1-1
D gene: TRBD1
V gene: TRBV27
clone size: -
CDR3 protein: CASSLDRVNTEAFF
CDR3 DNA: TGTGCCAGCAGTTTAGACAGGGTGAACACTGAAGCTTTCTTT

J gene: TRBJ2-7
D gene: -
V gene: TRBV13
clone size: once
CDR3 protein: CASSPGLNSYEQYF
CDR3 DNA: TGTGCCAGCAGCCCGGGACTCAACTCCTACGAGCAGTACTTC

J gene: TRBJ2-5
D gene: -
V gene: TRBV14
clone size: -
CDR3 protein: CASSYGTQETQYF
CDR3 DNA: TGTGCCAGCAGCTACGGGACTCAAGAGACCCAGTACTTC

J gene: TRBJ1-1
D gene: -
V gene: TRBV23-1
clone size: -
CDR3 protein: CASSSTQGNTEAFF
CDR3 DNA: TGCGCCAGCAGTTCCACGCAGGGCAACACTGAAGCTTTCTTT

J gene: TRBJ2-7
D gene: TRBD2
V gene: TRBV10-3
clone size: -
CDR3 protein: CAISPSSGGIYEQYF
CDR3 DNA: TGTGCCATCAGTCCTTCTAGCGGGGGTATCTACGAGCAGTACTTC

J gene: TRBJ1-5
D gene: -
V gene: TRBV6-5
clone size: few
CDR3 protein: CASSYSMAGSEPQHF
CDR3 DNA: TGTGCCAGCAGTTACTCGATGGCGGGGTCGGAGCCCCAGCATTTT

J gene: TRBJ2-1
D gene: TRBD1
V gene: TRBV11-2
clone size: -
CDR3 protein: CASSPRQGPYNEQFF
CDR3 DNA: TGTGCCAGCAGCCCTAGACAGGGCCCCTACAATGAGCAGTTCTTC

J gene: TRBJ1-1
D gene: -
V gene: TRBV29-1
clone size: -
CDR3 protein: CSVGGGNVNTEAFF
CDR3 DNA: TGCAGCGTTGGTGGGGGGAACGTGAACACTGAAGCTTTCTTT

J gene: TRBJ2-7
D gene: TRBD2
V gene: TRBV14
clone size: -
CDR3 protein: CASSVTSGLAYEQYF
CDR3 DNA: TGTGCCAGCAGCGTGACTAGCGGACTCGCCTACGAGCAGTACTTC

J gene: TRBJ2-5
D gene: TRBD1
V gene: TRBV28
clone size: few
CDR3 protein: CASSLTGGLETQYF
CDR3 DNA: TGTGCCAGCAGTTTGACAGGGGGCCTGGAGACCCAGTACTTC

J gene: TRBJ1-1
D gene: -
V gene: TRBV19
clone size: -
CDR3 protein: CASSTDRNTEAFF
CDR3 DNA: TGTGCCAGTAGTACGGACAGGAACACTGAAGCTTTCTTT

J gene: TRBJ2-3
D gene: -
V gene: TRBV2
clone size: -
CDR3 protein: CASRRRASTDTQYF
CDR3 DNA: TGTGCCAGCAGGCGGCGGGCTAGCACAGATACGCAGTATTTT

J gene: TRBJ1-3
D gene: -
V gene: TRBV28
clone size: few
CDR3 protein: CASSLPGRSGNTIYF
CDR3 DNA: TGTGCCAGCAGTTTGCCAGGGCGGTCCGGAAACACCATATATTTT

J gene: TRBJ1-2
D gene: -
V gene: TRBV4-3
clone size: -
CDR3 protein: CASSQDDRNYGYTF
CDR3 DNA: TGCGCCAGCAGCCAAGACGACAGAAACTATGGCTACACCTTC

J gene: TRBJ2-3
D gene: TRBD1
V gene: TRBV9
clone size: -
CDR3 protein: CASSPDRGGGTDTQYF
CDR3 DNA: TGTGCCAGCAGCCCAGACAGGGGAGGCGGGACAGATACGCAGTATTTT

J gene: TRBJ2-1
D gene: TRBD2
V gene: TRBV5-8
clone size: -
CDR3 protein: CASSRYSGKGNEQFF
CDR3 DNA: TGTGCCAGCAGCCGTTACAGCGGGAAGGGCAATGAGCAGTTCTTC

J gene: TRBJ2-2
D gene: -
V gene: TRBV15
clone size: -
CDR3 protein: CATSRDSRRNTGELFF
CDR3 DNA: TGTGCCACCAGCAGAGATTCTCGCAGGAACACCGGGGAGCTGTTTTTT

J gene: TRBJ2-7
D gene: TRBD1
V gene: TRBV4-1
clone size: -
CDR3 protein: CASTGSDRGLYEQYF
CDR3 DNA: TGCGCCAGCACCGGTTCGGACAGGGGGCTATACGAGCAGTACTTC

J gene: TRBJ2-7
D gene: -
V gene: TRBV5-8
clone size: once
CDR3 protein: CASSLIGGPFHEQYF
CDR3 DNA: TGTGCCAGCAGCTTGATCGGGGGGCCGTTCCACGAGCAGTACTTC

J gene: TRBJ2-2
D gene: TRBD2
V gene: TRBV28
clone size: few
CDR3 protein: CASIGLAGGSTGELFF
CDR3 DNA: TGTGCCAGCATAGGATTAGCGGGAGGGAGCACCGGGGAGCTGTTTTTT

J gene: TRBJ1-4
D gene: -
V gene: TRBV4-3
clone size: -
CDR3 protein: CASSQGPEIGTRNEKLFF
CDR3 DNA: TGCGCCAGCAGCCAAGGGCCGGAGATCGGGACAAGAAATGAAAAACTGTTTTTT

J gene: TRBJ2-3
D gene: -
V gene: TRBV25-1
clone size: -
CDR3 protein: CASTNGGASTDTQYF
CDR3 DNA: TGTGCCAGCACCAACGGGGGAGCTAGCACAGATACGCAGTATTTT

J gene: TRBJ1-5
D gene: -
V gene: TRBV7-2
clone size: -
CDR3 protein: CASSLDNNQPQHF
CDR3 DNA: TGTGCCAGCAGCTTAGATAACAATCAGCCCCAGCATTTT

J gene: TRBJ1-2
D gene: -
V gene: TRBV6-1
clone size: -
CDR3 protein: CASSEARVRAHGYTF
CDR3 DNA: TGTGCCAGCAGTGAAGCGCGAGTCAGGGCCCATGGCTACACCTTC

J gene: TRBJ2-2
D gene: -
V gene: TRBV6-5
clone size: many
CDR3 protein: CASSPGTPNTGELFF
CDR3 DNA: TGTGCCAGCAGCCCCGGGACACCGAACACCGGGGAGCTGTTTTTT

J gene: TRBJ2-1
D gene: -
V gene: TRBV7-6
clone size: -
CDR3 protein: CASSSSSLFNNEQFF
CDR3 DNA: TGTGCCAGCAGCTCTAGTTCCCTTTTTAACAATGAGCAGTTCTTC

J gene: TRBJ2-5
D gene: TRBD1
V gene: TRBV5-1
clone size: -
CDR3 protein: CASSFGTGEETQYF
CDR3 DNA: TGCGCCAGCAGCTTCGGGACAGGGGAAGAGACCCAGTACTTC

J gene: TRBJ1-6
D gene: -
V gene: TRBV28
clone size: -
CDR3 protein: CASSLGGINSPLHF
CDR3 DNA: TGTGCCAGCAGTTTAGGAGGGATAAATTCACCCCTCCACTTT

J gene: TRBJ1-3
D gene: -
V gene: TRBV27
clone size: -
CDR3 protein: CASSLIGGTSSGNTIYF
CDR3 DNA: TGTGCCAGCAGTTTAATTGGGGGGACGAGCTCTGGAAACACCATATATTTT

J gene: TRBJ2-3
D gene: -
V gene: TRBV28
clone size: -
CDR3 protein: CASSRGVATDTQYF
CDR3 DNA: TGTGCCAGCAGCAGGGGGGTTGCCACAGATACGCAGTATTTT